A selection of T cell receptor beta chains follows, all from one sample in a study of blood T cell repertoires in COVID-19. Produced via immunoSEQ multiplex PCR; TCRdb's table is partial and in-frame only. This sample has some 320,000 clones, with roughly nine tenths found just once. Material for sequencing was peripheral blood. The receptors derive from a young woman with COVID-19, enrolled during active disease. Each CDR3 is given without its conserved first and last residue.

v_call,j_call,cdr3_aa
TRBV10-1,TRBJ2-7,ASSESVGGEQY
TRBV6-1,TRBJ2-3,ASSDPGDSTDTQY
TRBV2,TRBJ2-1,ASGGLAGLNEQF
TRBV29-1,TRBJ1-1,SEEQGSTEAF
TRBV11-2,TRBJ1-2,ASSRSGAGDYGYT
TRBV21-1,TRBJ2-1,ASRPKEAGFYNEQF
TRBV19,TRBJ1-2,ASSMWFGLRAEGYT
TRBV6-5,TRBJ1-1,ASSPFGVNTEAF
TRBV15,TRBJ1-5,ATSPADRANQPQH
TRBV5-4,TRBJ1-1,ASSFQGMNTEAF
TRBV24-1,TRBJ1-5,ATSDLGPQGINQPQH
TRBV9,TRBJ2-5,ASSVSSGEETQY
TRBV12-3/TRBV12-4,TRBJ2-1,ASSFGSHDEQF
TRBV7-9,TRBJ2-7,ASSFSGGPNEQY
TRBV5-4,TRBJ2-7,ASSLGLNINYEQY